This T cell receptor beta chain was documented in a study of T cells after yellow fever vaccination (dated by TCRdb to about 2019). Broadly, across the study: Libraries from fractions with low cell numbers were prepared with the SMART-Seq v4 Ultra Low Input RNA kit. Bulk TCR alpha and beta repertoires were sequenced longitudinally to track T-cell clones before and after primary and booster YFV17D yellow fever vaccination. Two healthy male donors, one aged 18 to 29 and one aged 30 to 39 years, were included in the cohort. Bulk PBMC replicates and cell subsets were isolated from blood drawn at multiple timepoints before and after both primary and secondary immunization.

The CDR3 runs 17 residues from the cysteine to the phenylalanine. Only CDR3 DNA remains: 51 bases, in frame from the first base. The junction carries 19 bases between V and J, which are trimmed by 1 base and 5 bases respectively. CDR1 is given as LGHNA and CDR2 as YSLEER, both from the germline V gene. This clonotype turned up a few times. Its recognized antigen is unknown. The sample holds no much larger clone one base away, and base qualities are not on file. TCR cDNA was synthesized by 5'RACE template switching, through which a universal primer site and unique molecular identifiers were introduced. cDNA synthesis was primed from both the TCR alpha and TCR beta constant segments. Two PCR steps were used to amplify libraries, with sample barcodes and sequencing adapters being added in the second step. Libraries were sequenced on Illumina HiSeq 2500 (2x100 bp) or NovaSeq (2x150 bp). The original pipeline was this. Reads were demultiplexed and collapsed into UMI consensus sequences with MIGEC, and V(D)J alignment was performed with MiXCR. Vaccine-responding clonotypes were identified with edgeR using replicate PBMC samples, with FDR below 0.01 and a log2 fold change above 5 up to day 15 being required. CD4 or CD8 identity was assigned to each bulk clonotype according to whether the clonotype was present at higher abundance in the sequenced CD4 repertoire or the sequenced CD8 repertoire. Clones were called with MiXCR by TCRdb after fastp trimmed the public reads at Q25, and only in-frame beta chains were retained. When rows share a CDR3 protein, they turn into one entry using the most common DNA and genes. For this entry, the V and J calls and clone size follow TCRdb and not the study's own pipeline. This sample is represented by hundreds of thousands of distinct CDR3 sequences; over 9% of them were singletons. Approximately 15% of the sample rests with the top ten.

Beyond this particular receptor, the publication reports: Because the study included only a couple of donors, the extent to which the findings can be generalized is limited. Compared with the primary T-cell response, the secondary T-cell response was faster but weaker, reaching its peak on day 5 rather than on day 15. A small fraction of clonotypes appeared in both the CD4 and CD8 compartments, likely as a result of convergent recombination. Computational filtering was needed because FACS-sorted repertoires could contain abundant contaminating clonotypes from the bulk population. After the booster, most clones that had expanded after primary vaccination were detected again (about 95% of CD4 and around nine tenths of CD8), suggesting broad maintenance of memory.

The meaning of the sample's treatment or condition label: live attenuated yellow fever vaccine strain. At every blood-draw timepoint, two biological replicates of bulk PBMCs were collected. PBMCs were isolated from peripheral blood using a standard Ficoll-Paque protocol. TriZol was used to extract RNA from bulk PBMCs, from CD4 and CD8 fractions, and from dextramer-positive and dextramer-negative fractions. The specimen was PBMCs, collected on the day of the yellow fever booster vaccination. The V and J genes are TRBV4-3 and TRBJ2-3; TRBD1 could be the D gene, as 5 bases match. This TCR was recovered from a man aged 30 to 39 who received the YFV17D yellow fever vaccine. The encoded CDR3 is CASSQGAFPSTGDTQYF. The nucleotides read TGCGCCAGCAGCCAAGGGGCGTTCCCAAGCACAGGAGATACGCAGTATTTT.